Sequencing of this T cell receptor beta chain was carried out in a study of blood T cell repertoires in COVID-19 (dated by TCRdb to 2020 to 2021). For context, the study as a whole: Samples from collaborators originated in the United States, Italy and Spain and spanned both the acute and convalescent phases of COVID-19. The prospective study material was composed of cDNA or gDNA derived from T cells, B-cell-depleted T cells, or PBMCs. Subjects who had been exposed to COVID-19, were actively infected with it, or had recovered from it provided the deeply sampled blood TCRbeta repertoires that made up the dataset. The repertoires were made available in a free public database intended to serve as a resource for research on the immune response to SARS-CoV-2. Samples came from the ongoing ImmuneRACE study (first 160 participants) plus 1,254 subjects from 6 global collaborators. A de-identified subject ID, COVID-19 status, age in years and sex were almost always included in the sample metadata. HLA class I and class II types, where available, came from metadata supplied by the sample provider rather than from assay-based typing.

The germline V gene provides CDR1 SGHDN and CDR2 FVKESK. The junction carries 7 bases between V and J, which are trimmed by 4 bases and 0 bases respectively. The cysteine opens and the phenylalanine closes a CDR3 of 14 amino acids. Only the CDR3 portion is preserved as DNA: 42 bases, with reading frame beginning at the first base. TCRbeta CDR3 regions were amplified from genomic DNA using the immunoSEQ Assay, a bias-controlled multiplex PCR. The original methods were these. Nucleated cell counts per sample were estimated from amplification of reference gene primers within the assay. To quantify the absolute abundance of each unique TCRbeta CDR3 rearrangement, sequence reads were collapsed and filtered. For each sample, productive Simpson clonality was calculated as the square root of Simpson's diversity index over productive rearrangements. In its TCRdb copy, this immuneACCESS table keeps in-frame sequences only and misses some clones. Where compared with another copy, unresolved V genes explain less than half of these, and the others have no known cause. V, J and clone size were drawn from that table, and D and trimming were deduced from the DNA. Counted in this sample were 75,000 to 90,000 clones; 91% of them appeared once. The leading ten clones occupy 1.9% of the sample.

Each collaborating institution followed its own protocols to collect whole blood in K2EDTA tubes. Collaborator samples were shipped for TCRbeta analysis as frozen whole blood, isolated PBMCs, or DNA extracted from either sample type. To note about this clone: This clone's antigen is unknown. No base quality information exists; no much larger clone differs at one position.

What the research found in general, with its limitations: Clinical and demographic metadata were provided uncurated, with the amount varying by source and participant.

The sequence was obtained from a woman aged 50 to 65 in a cohort sampled during active COVID-19. The chain couples TRBV14 to TRBJ2-4, and perhaps TRBD2 as D gene, on 6 matching bases. The sequenced sample was peripheral blood. The CDR3 loop reads CASSRGIAKNIQYF. The nucleotide sequence reads TGTGCCAGCAGCCGCGGGATAGCCAAAAACATTCAGTACTTC.